This T cell receptor beta chain was captured by sequencing in a study of T cell repertoires in cytomegalovirus infection. Across the study: CMV infection together with matching HLA type was indicated by public TCR beta signatures. Whole-study findings and limits: Predominance within the ex vivo response was attributable to HLA-C-restricted CMV-specific TCR beta clonotypes. Frequencies of public TCR beta families were cumulated, and this identified carriers of CMV plus the relevant HLA.

Each CDR3 protein is one row after TCRdb ran MiXCR on the reads. The profile shows around 490,000 distinct CDR3 sequences, around 27% of them singletons. Trimming shortened V by 2 bases and J by 0 bases, and 11 bases separated the two germline ends. The CDR3 extends over 16 amino acids. CDR1 is SGHTA, CDR2 FQGNSA, per germline. This clonotype was counted between two and nine times. Its antigen is undetermined. Input material: PBMCs. This chain joins TRBV7-2 and TRBJ2-4, with a tentative D call TRBD2 (5 bases). This receptor was obtained from a human donor in good health (CMV status not recorded). Some clones in this sample may be carry-over from other donors' samples. CDR3 nucleotide sequence: TGTGCCAGCAGCTTAAGGGAGCTATTAGCCAAAAACATTCAGTACTTC. Translation gives CASSLRELLAKNIQYF.